The clone carrying this T cell receptor beta chain was detected once. The target antigen is unknown. This sample stems from a study of T cell responses to AZD1222 COVID-19 vaccine. Trimming pared 0 bases from V and 4 bases from J, leaving 12 bases between. The CDR3 is 15 residues long. The germline CDR1 and CDR2 sequences are LGHNA and YSLEER. Only in-frame clones appear in the TCRdb table, and some are missing; sequencing was by immunoSEQ multiplex PCR. The sample shows over 100,000 clones, 90% of them seen only once. Findings and limits, study-wide: Across the whole spike, CD4 TCRs peaked at regions 160-218 and 743-854. Donors were mostly white British, more females; clonal diversity possibly underestimated.

Here the sequenced sample was peripheral blood, taken on day 0 of AZD1222 vaccination. The TCR originated in an adult in good health. V gene TRBV4-3 combines with J gene TRBJ1-2; TRBD1 might be the D (6 bases). The CDR3 loop reads CASSQEQGHLYGYTF. The CDR3 bases are TGCGCCAGCAGCCAAGAACAGGGCCACCTCTATGGCTACACCTTC.